This T cell receptor beta chain was identified during a study of blood T cells in healthy people across ages. A second roughly 6 to 12 cycle PCR used barcoded and J-beta primers. In TCRdb, the 5' RACE reads were re-called with MiXCR into one record per CDR3 protein. The repertoire holds roughly 800,000 distinct CDR3 sequences, with around 25% as singletons. This clonotype was found a few times. This sample also belongs to another study, concerning T cells of mothers and their children.

Sequencing was done on a sample of blood. This TCR was recovered from a boy between 10 and 17 years old in good health.

The CDR3 nucleotides read TGTGCCAGCGGGGGGGGACTAGCGGGGGCCAGTGAGCAGTTCTTC. It encodes CASGGGLAGASEQFF. The chain recombines TRBV9 with TRBJ2-5; 14 bases agree with TRBD2. Near its end, the DNA agrees better with TRBJ2-1, so the J call may be wrong. CDR3 length: 15 residues. The germline gives CDR1 SGDLS, CDR2 YYNGEE.